The TCR beta chain under discussion was sequenced for a study of shared clonotypes between healthy human individuals. Study at large: Used for every donor were three CD4 naive, three CD4 memory, two CD8 naive and one CD8 memory plate. Notes on the study in general: The study generally estimated greater richness for naive than memory subsets.

CDR1 is ENHRY and CDR2 is SYGVKD in the germline V gene. CDR3 size: 14 residues. V lost 0 bases to trimming and J lost 11 bases, with 11 bases between them. Regarding this clone: Its antigen is unidentified.

Sequencing was performed with immunoSEQ multiplex PCR; in TCRdb, only in-frame clones are kept and a portion is missing. Of 2.5 million or so clones listed, around 94% are singletons. Sample: naive CD4+ T cells sorted from blood. Subset of the sample: CD45RA+ positively selected. The receptor was derived from a man between 18 and 29 years old in good health. The rearrangement uses TRBV10-3 and TRBJ1-6, with a possible D match to TRBD1 (5 bases). CDR3 sequence: CAISESQGPTPLHF. The DNA of the CDR3 is TGTGCCATCAGTGAGTCGCAGGGACCGACACCCCTCCACTTT.